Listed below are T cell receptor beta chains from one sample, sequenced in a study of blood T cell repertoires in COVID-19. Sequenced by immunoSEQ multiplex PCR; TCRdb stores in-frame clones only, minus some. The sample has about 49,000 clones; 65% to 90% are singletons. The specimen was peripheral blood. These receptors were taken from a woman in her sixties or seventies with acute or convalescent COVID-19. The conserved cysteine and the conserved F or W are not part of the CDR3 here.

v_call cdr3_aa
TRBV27 ASKGGSVGGTQY
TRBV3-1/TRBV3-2 ASSPLAGTEAF
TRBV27 ASSLTQDRENQPQH
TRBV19 ASSGQNMNTEAF
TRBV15 ATSRDLGGIGNTIY
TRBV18 ASSPITGGGYEAF
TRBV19 ASSALRTGKNTEAF
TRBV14 ASSQGSGNTEAF
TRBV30 AWGQGVLNYGYT
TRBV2 ASSTRGIQPQH
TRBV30 AWSGGTGGVKQY
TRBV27 ASSATSGGALELF
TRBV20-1 SASSGMFSGANVLT
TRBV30 AWSVNSGYTEAF
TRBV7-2 ASSFSSSTDTQY
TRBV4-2 ASSQSGQANYGYT
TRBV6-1 ASSDRYEQY
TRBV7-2 ASSLGYGGGSGNTIY
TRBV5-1 ASSQEAGIGQPQH
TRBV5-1 ASSSGRGNEKLF
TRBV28 ASSNRGATNEKLF
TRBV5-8 ASNTGYGNQPQH
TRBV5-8 ASSPGQGSYNEQF
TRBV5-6 ASSSVYEQY
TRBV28 ASSLRGSAGNTIY
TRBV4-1 ASSQDSLKTGELF
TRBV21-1 ASSKVCSGRDGVGNQPQH
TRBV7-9 ASSGVYGTEETQY
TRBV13 ASRGLAAGTDTQY
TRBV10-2 ASGQYIDQPQH
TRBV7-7 ASSLGLAGDNEQF
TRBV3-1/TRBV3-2 ASSLGPGASQETQY
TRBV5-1 ASSSSGGARGYT